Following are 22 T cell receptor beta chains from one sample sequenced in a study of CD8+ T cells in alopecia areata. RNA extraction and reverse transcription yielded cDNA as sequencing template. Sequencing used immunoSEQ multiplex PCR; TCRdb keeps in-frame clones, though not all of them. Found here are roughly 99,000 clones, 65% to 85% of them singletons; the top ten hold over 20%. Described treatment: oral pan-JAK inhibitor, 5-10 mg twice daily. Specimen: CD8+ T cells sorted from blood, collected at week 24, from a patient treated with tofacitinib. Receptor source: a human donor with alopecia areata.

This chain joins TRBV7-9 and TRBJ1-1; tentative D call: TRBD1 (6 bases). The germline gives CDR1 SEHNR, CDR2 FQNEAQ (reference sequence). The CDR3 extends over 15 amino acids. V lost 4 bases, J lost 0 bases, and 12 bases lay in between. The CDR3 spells CASSSFTGMNTEAFF. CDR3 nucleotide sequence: TGTGCCAGCAGCTCGTTTACAGGGATGAACACTGAAGCTTTCTTT.

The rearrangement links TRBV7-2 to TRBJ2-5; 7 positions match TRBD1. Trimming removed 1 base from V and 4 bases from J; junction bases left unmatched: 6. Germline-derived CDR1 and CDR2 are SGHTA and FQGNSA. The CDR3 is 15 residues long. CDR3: CASSLGPTGRETQYF. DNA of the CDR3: TGTGCCAGCAGCTTAGGTCCGACAGGGAGAGAGACCCAGTACTTC.

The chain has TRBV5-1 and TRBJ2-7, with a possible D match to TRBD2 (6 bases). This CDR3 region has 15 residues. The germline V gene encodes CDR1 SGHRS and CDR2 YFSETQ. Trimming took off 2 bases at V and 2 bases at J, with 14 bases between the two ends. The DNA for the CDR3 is TGCGCCAGCAGCTTCGTCGCGGGGCGGGCCTACGAGCAGTACTTC. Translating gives CASSFVAGRAYEQYF.

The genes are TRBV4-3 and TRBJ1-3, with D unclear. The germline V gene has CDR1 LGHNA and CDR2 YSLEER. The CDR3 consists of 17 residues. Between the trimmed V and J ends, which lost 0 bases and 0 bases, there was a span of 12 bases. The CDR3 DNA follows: TGCGCCAGCAGCCAAGATCGAGTAGGGTACTCTGGAAACACCATATATTTT. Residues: CASSQDRVGYSGNTIYF.

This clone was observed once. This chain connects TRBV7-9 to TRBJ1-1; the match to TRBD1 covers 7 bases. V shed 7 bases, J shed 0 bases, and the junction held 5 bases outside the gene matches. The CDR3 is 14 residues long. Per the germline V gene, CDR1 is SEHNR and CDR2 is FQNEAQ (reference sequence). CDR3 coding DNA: TGTGCCAGCACAGGGGGACGGATGAACACTGAAGCTTTCTTT. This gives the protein CASTGGRMNTEAFF.

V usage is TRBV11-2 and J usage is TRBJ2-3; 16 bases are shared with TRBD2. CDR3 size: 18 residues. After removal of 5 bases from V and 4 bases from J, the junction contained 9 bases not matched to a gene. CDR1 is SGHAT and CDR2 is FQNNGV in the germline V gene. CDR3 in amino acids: CASSPTGTSGGAADTQYF. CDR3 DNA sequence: TGTGCCAGCAGCCCAACCGGGACTAGCGGGGGGGCCGCAGATACGCAGTATTTT.

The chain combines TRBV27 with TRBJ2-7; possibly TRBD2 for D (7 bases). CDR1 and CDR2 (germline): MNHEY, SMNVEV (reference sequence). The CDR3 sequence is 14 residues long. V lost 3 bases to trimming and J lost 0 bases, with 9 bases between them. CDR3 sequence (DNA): TGTGCCAGCAGTTTCGGGGGGCCCTCCTACGAGCAGTACTTC. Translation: CASSFGGPSYEQYF.

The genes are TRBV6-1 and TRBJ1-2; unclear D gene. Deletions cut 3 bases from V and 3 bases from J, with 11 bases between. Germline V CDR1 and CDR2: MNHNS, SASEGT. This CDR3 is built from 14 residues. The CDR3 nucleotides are TGTGCCAGCAGTGATGGGTCCAACCACTATGGCTACACCTTC. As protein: CASSDGSNHYGYTF.

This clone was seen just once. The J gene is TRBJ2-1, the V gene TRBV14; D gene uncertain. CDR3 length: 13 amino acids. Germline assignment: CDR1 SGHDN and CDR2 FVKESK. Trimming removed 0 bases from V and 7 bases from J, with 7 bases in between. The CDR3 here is CASSQDWRNEQFF. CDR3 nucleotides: TGTGCCAGCAGCCAAGATTGGCGGAATGAGCAGTTCTTC.

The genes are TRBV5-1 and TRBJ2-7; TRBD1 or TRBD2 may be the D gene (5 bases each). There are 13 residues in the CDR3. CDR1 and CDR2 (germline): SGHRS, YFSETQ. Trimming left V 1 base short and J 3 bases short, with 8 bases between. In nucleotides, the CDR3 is TGCGCCAGCAGCTTGATGGGGGACTACGAGCAGTACTTC. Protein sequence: CASSLMGDYEQYF.

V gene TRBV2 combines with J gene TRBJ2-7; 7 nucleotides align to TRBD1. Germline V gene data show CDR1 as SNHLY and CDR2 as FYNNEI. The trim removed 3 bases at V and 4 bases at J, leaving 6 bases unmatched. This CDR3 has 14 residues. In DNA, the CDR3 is TGTGCCAGCAGTGAGGGACAGTCTTCTTACGAGCAGTACTTC. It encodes CASSEGQSSYEQYF.

The CDR3 nucleotides read TGTGCCAGCAGCAAGAGGGGACATGTTACAGATACGCAGTATTTT. Its translation is CASSKRGHVTDTQYF. V and J are TRBV9 and TRBJ2-3; maybe TRBD1 (6 bases). The germline V gene has CDR1 SGDLS and CDR2 YYNGEE. Trimming pared 4 bases from V and 3 bases from J, leaving 15 bases between. CDR3 length: 15 amino acids.

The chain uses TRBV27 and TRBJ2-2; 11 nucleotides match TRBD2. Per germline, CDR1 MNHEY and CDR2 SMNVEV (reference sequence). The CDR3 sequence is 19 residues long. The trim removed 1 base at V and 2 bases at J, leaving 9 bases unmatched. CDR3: CASSLLGSGGAENTGELFF. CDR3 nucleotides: TGTGCCAGCAGTTTATTAGGTAGCGGGGGGGCGGAAAACACCGGGGAGCTGTTTTTT.

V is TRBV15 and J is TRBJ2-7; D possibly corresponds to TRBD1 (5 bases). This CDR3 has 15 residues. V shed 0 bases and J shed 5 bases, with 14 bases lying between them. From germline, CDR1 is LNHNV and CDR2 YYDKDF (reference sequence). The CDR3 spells CATSRDQGSRHEQYF. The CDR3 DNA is TGTGCCACCAGCAGAGATCAGGGCTCTCGACACGAGCAGTACTTC.

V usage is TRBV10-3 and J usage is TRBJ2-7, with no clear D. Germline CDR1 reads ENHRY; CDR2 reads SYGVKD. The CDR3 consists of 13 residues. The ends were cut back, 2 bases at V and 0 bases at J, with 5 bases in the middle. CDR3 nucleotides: TGTGCCATCAGTGAGGTAATCTCCTACGAGCAGTACTTC. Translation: CAISEVISYEQYF.

CDR3 in amino acids: CASSLVDRGNTGELFF. The CDR3 coding sequence is TGCGCCAGCAGCTTGGTGGACAGGGGTAACACCGGGGAGCTGTTTTTT. The chain links TRBV5-1 to TRBJ2-2, with 9 bases that match TRBD1. Germline loops: CDR1 SGHRS, CDR2 YFSETQ. With V trimmed by 0 bases and J by 2 bases, 2 bases remained unmatched. There are 16 residues in the CDR3.

Here the CDR3 reads CASSVGRGNGYTF. CDR3 DNA sequence: TGTGCCAGCAGCGTTGGCAGGGGGAATGGCTACACCTTC. The gene calls are TRBV9 and TRBJ1-2, with 7 bases fitting TRBD1. V trimming: 2 bases; J trimming: 6 bases; junction bases outside the gene matches: 4. Looked up from germline, CDR1 is SGDLS and CDR2 is YYNGEE. This CDR3 comprises 13 residues.

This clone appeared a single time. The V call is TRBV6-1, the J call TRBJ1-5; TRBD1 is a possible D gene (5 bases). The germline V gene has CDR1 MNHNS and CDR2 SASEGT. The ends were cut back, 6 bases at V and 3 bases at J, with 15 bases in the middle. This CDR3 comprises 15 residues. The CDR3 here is CASREPGLINQPQHF. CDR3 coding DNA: TGTGCCAGCAGGGAACCGGGACTTATCAATCAGCCCCAGCATTTT.

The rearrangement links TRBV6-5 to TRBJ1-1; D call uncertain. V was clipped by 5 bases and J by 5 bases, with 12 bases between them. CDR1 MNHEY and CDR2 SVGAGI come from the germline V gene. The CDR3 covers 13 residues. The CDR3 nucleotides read TGTGCCAGCAGTCCCGGGTCAAGGACTGAAGCTTTCTTT. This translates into CASSPGSRTEAFF.

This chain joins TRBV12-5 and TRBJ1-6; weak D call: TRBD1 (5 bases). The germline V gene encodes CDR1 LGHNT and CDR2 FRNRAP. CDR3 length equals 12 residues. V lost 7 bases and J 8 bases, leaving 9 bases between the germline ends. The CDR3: CASDTGHSPLHF. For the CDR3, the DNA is TGTGCTAGTGACACAGGTCATTCACCCCTCCACTTT.

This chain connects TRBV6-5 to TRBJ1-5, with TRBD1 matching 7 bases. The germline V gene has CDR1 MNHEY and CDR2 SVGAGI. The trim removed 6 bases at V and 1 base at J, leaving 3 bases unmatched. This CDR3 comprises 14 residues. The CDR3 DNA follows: TGTGCCAGCAGGCACAGGGGAAGCAATCAGCCCCAGCATTTT. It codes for CASRHRGSNQPQHF.

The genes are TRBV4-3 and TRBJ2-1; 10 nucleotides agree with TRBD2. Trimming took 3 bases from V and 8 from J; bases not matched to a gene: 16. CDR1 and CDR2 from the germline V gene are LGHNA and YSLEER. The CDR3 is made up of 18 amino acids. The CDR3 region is CASSQGELAGQGWYEQFF. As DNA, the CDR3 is TGCGCCAGCAGCCAGGGGGAACTAGCGGGGCAAGGTTGGTATGAGCAGTTCTTC.